The entry below describes one TCR beta chain. Its specificity is not known. Libraries were prepared by immunoSEQ multiplex PCR; TCRdb keeps only in-frame clonotypes and omits some of them. The repertoire holds some 130,000 clones, around 84% seen once, with about 4% in the top ten. The data belong to a study of T cell responses to AZD1222 COVID-19 vaccine. Regarding the study as a whole: Females made up more of the donors, who were largely white British, and clonal diversity may have come out too low. Along spike, vaccine-associated CD4 TCRs were found throughout, with dominance at 160-218 and 743-854. Every sample of the repertoires postdated the peak T cell response.

The CDR3 has 13 residues. J lost 4 bases, V lost 5 bases, and 5 bases had no gene match. CDR1 and CDR2 from the germline V gene are LNHDA and SQIVND (reference sequence). Here the sequenced sample was peripheral blood, taken on day 0 of AZD1222 vaccination. The clonotype was recovered from an adult in good health. The V gene is TRBV19, the J gene TRBJ2-7; 7 bases line up with TRBD1. As DNA, the CDR3 is TGTGCCAGTAGTCAGGGGGTAAAGTACGAGCAGTACTTC. Its translation is CASSQGVKYEQYF.